The clone carrying this T cell receptor beta chain was seen a handful of times. Its antigen is not identified. The CDR3 length is 15 residues. Trimming pared 6 bases from V and 1 base from J, leaving 12 bases between. The data stem from a study of T-cell reconstitution after alpha-beta-depleted transplantation in children. Preparation of the TCRbeta library involved a method that used unique molecular identifiers. TCRdb fed the PCR reads into MiXCR, producing one record per CDR3 protein. The repertoire holds about 980,000 distinct CDR3 sequences, with about 30% as singletons. General study results and limits: The authors attributed T-cell counts and diversity one year after transplant mostly to newly produced T cells. After transplant, at about two months, alpha-beta T cells were reportedly derived from several hundred expanded graft clones. Surviving recipient T cells and intrathymic progenitors accounted for some patients' high TCRbeta diversity at day 60.

The source was PBMCs, mostly from graft donor cells, collected 360 days after TCRalphabeta/CD19-depleted stem cell transplant. This TCR was sampled from a boy younger than two who had a stem cell transplant for SCID, so the T cells may come from the graft donor. The V call is TRBV12-3 or TRBV12-4, the J call TRBJ2-2; no firm D call. The CDR3 bases are TGTGCCAGCAGAAAAGCGCCCAGGAACACCGGGGAGCTGTTTTTT. This codes for CASRKAPRNTGELFF.